This T cell receptor (beta chain) was identified during a study of T cells in Graves' hyperthyroidism and ophthalmopathy. The CDR3 regions of TCR beta were amplified from RNA transcripts. Carried out on the TCR CDR3, a first-round RT-PCR used the HTBI primer set. TCRdb processed the multiplex PCR reads anew with MiXCR; each CDR3 protein has one entry. The table lists some 720,000 distinct CDR3 sequences, about a sixth of them singletons. Germline lookup yields CDR1 MNHEY and CDR2 SMNVEV (reference sequence). The CDR3 is 12 amino acids. V lost 11 bases and J lost 4, with 14 bases in between. This clonotype was observed many times. PBMCs were sourced from around 10 ml fresh peripheral blood.

The TCR sequence derives from a man aged 18 to 30 with Graves' hyperthyroidism. Sequencing used blood. The chain carries TRBV27 and TRBJ1-1; maybe TRBD1 (5 bases). CDR3 DNA sequence: TGTGCCTGCAAGGGGCATAGCACTGAAGCTTTCTTT. Translated: CACKGHSTEAFF.